This T cell receptor beta chain was identified during a study of cytomegalovirus exposure and HLA in healthy donors. V dropped 8 bases and J dropped 9; count of bases not matched to a gene: 10. The CDR3 is 13 residues long. Germline V gives CDR1 MNHEY, CDR2 SMNVEV (reference sequence). Study results and caveats: As a later analysis revealed, most CMV-associated TCR beta chains appeared HLA-restricted.

A word on this clone: What it binds is not known.

Researchers ran the PCR with 60 Vbeta and 13 Jbeta primers. The assay was immunoSEQ multiplex PCR, and TCRdb's table has in-frame clones only and misses some. This sample has more than 110,000 clones, with about three quarters found just once. The chain carries TRBV27 and TRBJ2-5, with TRBD2 identical over 9 bases. Sequencing input: PBMCs. The receptor comes from a male donor in good health and CMV-seropositive. The CDR3 DNA follows: TGTGCCAGCCGGGGACTAGCAGGGGAGGCCCAGTACTTC. Translated, it gives CASRGLAGEAQYF.